Following are 30 T cell receptor beta chains from one sample sequenced in a study of blood T cell repertoires in COVID-19. TCRdb's copy holds only in-frame clones and misses some; the assay was immunoSEQ multiplex PCR. Here the sample spans 200,000 to 300,000 clones, around 87% being singletons. What was sequenced was peripheral blood. The receptors were gathered from an older woman with COVID-19, enrolled during active disease.

CDR3 coding DNA: TGTGCCAGCGGTCAGACAGGGGGCAGGACCGGGGAGCTGTTTTTT. Protein: CASGQTGGRTGELFF. The V call is TRBV6-5, the J call TRBJ2-2; TRBD1 agrees at 10 bases. CDR1 MNHEY and CDR2 SVGAGI come from the germline V gene. This CDR3 comprises 15 residues. The V gene end was trimmed by 8 bases and the J gene end by 5 bases; junction bases not matched to a gene: 8.

J is TRBJ1-1 and V is TRBV18, with D possibly matching TRBD1 (5 bases). Per germline, CDR1 KGHSH and CDR2 LQKENI. The CDR3 runs 16 residues. Trimming shortened V by 2 bases and J by 6 bases, and 19 bases separated the two germline ends. CDR3 DNA sequence: TGTGCCAGCTCACCATCCCGTGGAGGGGTTGTCCCTGAAGCTTTCTTT. Amino acids: CASSPSRGGVVPEAFF.

This rearrangement joins TRBV5-8 to TRBJ2-5, with TRBD2 as a possible D gene (5 bases). CDR1 SGHTS and CDR2 YDEGEE come from the germline V gene. Trimming shortened V by 4 bases and J by 2 bases, and 18 bases separated the two germline ends. This CDR3 is built from 16 residues. Written as DNA, the CDR3 is TGTGCCAGCAGCCGTAAGCCGGGATACAGTCAAGAGACCCAGTACTTC. It is translated as CASSRKPGYSQETQYF.

This clone has a single count. The gene calls are TRBV19 and TRBJ2-7, with D unresolved. The germline CDR1 and CDR2 sequences are LNHDA and SQIVND (reference sequence). The CDR3 totals 14 residues. V was shortened by 5 bases and J by 2 bases, with 13 bases between the two germline ends. As DNA, the CDR3 is TGTGCCAGTAGTCCAAGTGACATGCCCTACGAGCAGTACTTC. Amino acids: CASSPSDMPYEQYF.

This chain joins TRBV2 and TRBJ2-3; TRBD2 matches at 16 bases. The CDR3 sequence is 18 residues long. Germline CDR1 reads SNHLY; CDR2 reads FYNNEI. V trimming: 11 bases; J trimming: 0 bases; junction bases outside the gene matches: 11. CDR3 sequence reads: CAVAGLAGGFASTDTQYF. The CDR3 region has the DNA TGTGCCGTCGCGGGACTAGCGGGAGGGTTTGCTAGCACAGATACGCAGTATTTT.

The V gene is TRBV29-1, the J gene TRBJ2-2, with 7 bases aligning to TRBD1. Germline V gene lookup returns CDR1 SQVTM and CDR2 ANQGSEA. Trimming at V came to 6 bases and at J to 2 bases, leaving 12 bases not matched to a gene. This CDR3 region has 16 residues. In nucleotides, the CDR3 is TGCAGCGTAGCCGACAGGGTGGGATTCAACACCGGGGAGCTGTTTTTT. It encodes CSVADRVGFNTGELFF.

This chain links TRBV5-5 with TRBJ2-3, with TRBD1 matching over 8 bases. The V gene end was trimmed by 2 bases and the J gene end by 1 base; junction bases not matched to a gene: 3. Germline lookup yields CDR1 SGHKS and CDR2 YYEKEE (reference sequence). The CDR3 is 15 residues long. The CDR3 region is CASSFLTGGTDTQYF. The CDR3 DNA reads TGTGCCAGCAGCTTCCTGACAGGGGGCACAGATACGCAGTATTTT.

The chain carries TRBV10-2 and TRBJ2-1, with TRBD2 matching 9 bases. The germline V gene encodes CDR1 WSHSY and CDR2 SAAADI. The ends lost 3 bases at V and 5 bases at J; junction bases unmatched: 2. The CDR3 spans 14 residues. For the CDR3, the DNA is TGCGCCAGCAGTGATCGGACTAGCGACAATGAGCAGTTCTTC. It specifies CASSDRTSDNEQFF.

In nucleotides, the CDR3 is TGTGCCAGCAGCAGGACAGGGAATAGAGGGTATGGCTACACCTTC. Its translation is CASSRTGNRGYGYTF. The V call is TRBV28, the J call TRBJ1-2; 8 bases map to TRBD1. Germline V gene data show CDR1 as MDHEN and CDR2 as SYDVKM. This CDR3 comprises 15 residues. V shed 6 bases, J shed 5 bases, and the junction held 11 bases outside the gene matches.

V gene TRBV13 combines with J gene TRBJ1-3; D gene ambiguous. The CDR3 is made up of 15 amino acids. Germline lookup yields CDR1 PRHDT and CDR2 FYEKMQ (reference sequence). V was cut by 3 bases and J by 0 bases, with 9 bases left in between. The CDR3 sequence: CASSLQSFSGNTIYF. DNA for the CDR3: TGTGCCAGCAGCTTGCAGTCTTTCTCTGGAAACACCATATATTTT.

The gene calls are TRBV24-1 and TRBJ2-1; 9 bases align to TRBD1. V was clipped by 7 bases and J by 6 bases; unmatched bases: 3. Germline V lookup: CDR1 KGHDR, CDR2 SFDVKD. The CDR3 has 13 residues. The CDR3 DNA is TGTGCCACCAGGGGACAGGGTTTCAATGAGCAGTTCTTC. It is translated as CATRGQGFNEQFF.

This chain connects TRBV6-5 to TRBJ2-3, with 7 nucleotides matching TRBD2. CDR1 is MNHEY and CDR2 is SVGAGI in the germline V gene. This CDR3 has 13 amino acids. With V trimmed by 7 bases and J by 2 bases, 3 bases remained unmatched. CDR3 DNA: TGTGCCAGCACTGGGACTAACACAGATACGCAGTATTTT. This encodes CASTGTNTDTQYF.

This clone was recorded once. V gene TRBV7-9 combines with J gene TRBJ2-1; D gene uncertain. V gave up 4 bases and J gave up 10 bases, with 8 bases separating them. The CDR3 consists of 11 residues. Germline V CDR1 and CDR2: SEHNR, FQNEAQ (reference sequence). The CDR3 loop reads CASSSTVEQFF. In DNA, the CDR3 is TGTGCCAGCAGCTCTACGGTGGAGCAGTTCTTC.

The chain recombines TRBV3-1 (or the pseudogene TRBV3-2) with TRBJ1-5, with D possibly being TRBD1 (6 bases). This CDR3 has 18 residues. The V end lost 0 bases, the J end lost 2 bases, and 17 bases lay between the germline ends. The germline V gene has CDR1 LGHDT and CDR2 YNNKEL (reference sequence). CDR3 amino acids: CASSQDRGISRGNQPQHF. The CDR3 region has the DNA TGTGCCAGCAGCCAAGATAGGGGGATTTCCCGGGGCAATCAGCCCCAGCATTTT.

This chain connects TRBV18 to TRBJ2-6; 10 nucleotides line up with TRBD1. Germline values: CDR1 KGHSH, CDR2 LQKENI. V lost 4 bases, J lost 2 bases, and 8 bases stayed unmatched. The CDR3 totals 18 residues. The CDR3 loop is CASSQKLTGGAGANVLTF. CDR3 sequence (DNA): TGTGCCAGCTCACAGAAATTGACAGGGGGCGCTGGGGCCAACGTCCTGACTTTC.

The rearrangement uses TRBV3-1 (or the pseudogene TRBV3-2) and TRBJ2-3, with 10 positions matching TRBD2. The CDR3 runs 17 residues. V lost 4 bases and J lost 4; bases outside the gene matches: 11. The V gene's germline CDR1 is LGHDT and CDR2 YNNKEL (reference sequence). The CDR3 DNA is TGTGCCAGCAGCCCCCCGTCGAGCGGGAGGGCCGCAGATACGCAGTATTTT. The encoded protein is CASSPPSSGRAADTQYF.

This rearrangement joins TRBV9 to TRBJ1-1; no reliable D call. CDR3 length: 13 amino acids. The V and J ends lost 4 bases and 4 bases respectively, with 11 bases between them. Per the germline V gene, CDR1 is SGDLS and CDR2 is YYNGEE. CDR3 in DNA: TGTGCCAGCAGCTCGCGGGCCACCACTGAAGCTTTCTTT. Translating it yields CASSSRATTEAFF.

The chain links TRBV7-8 to TRBJ1-5; TRBD1 agrees at 9 bases. After removal of 3 bases from V and 0 bases from J, the junction contained 9 bases not matched to a gene. Germline V gene sequence: CDR1 SGHVS, CDR2 FQNEAQ. The CDR3 runs to 18 residues. CDR3 in amino acids: CASSLDRGSIFSNQPQHF. The CDR3 DNA reads as TGTGCCAGCAGCTTGGACAGGGGCTCCATCTTTAGCAATCAGCCCCAGCATTTT.

The rearrangement links TRBV6-4 to TRBJ2-5; possibly TRBD1 for D (5 bases). CDR3 length: 14 residues. V lost 8 bases and J 4 bases, leaving 17 bases between the germline ends. Germline V gives CDR1 MRHNA, CDR2 SNTAGT. The CDR3 sequence is CASPKGKNAETQYF. The DNA of the CDR3 is TGTGCCAGCCCGAAGGGGAAAAATGCAGAGACCCAGTACTTC.

The J gene is TRBJ2-3, the V gene TRBV2; TRBD2 matches at 8 bases. The V and J ends lost 4 bases and 5 bases, in that order; junction bases with no gene match: 2. The germline gives CDR1 SNHLY, CDR2 FYNNEI. This CDR3 region has 13 residues. The DNA for the CDR3 is TGTGCCAGCAGTGCGGGAGGGGTAGATACGCAGTATTTT. Translating it yields CASSAGGVDTQYF.

The CDR3 reads CASSWTGSVTEAFF. CDR3 sequence (DNA): TGCGCCAGCAGCTGGACAGGGAGTGTCACTGAAGCTTTCTTT. The V gene is TRBV5-1, the J gene TRBJ1-1; 8 nucleotides align to TRBD1. The CDR3 is 14 amino acids. From germline, CDR1 is SGHRS and CDR2 YFSETQ. The trim removed 3 bases at V and 4 bases at J, leaving 5 bases unmatched.

The chain couples TRBV7-9 to TRBJ1-1; TRBD1 matches 8 bases. In germline, CDR1 is SEHNR, CDR2 FQNEAQ (reference sequence). Germline trimming cut 1 base from V and 11 bases from J; bases unmatched to any gene: 12. This CDR3 has 15 residues. This chain's CDR3 is CASSLETGTGFDAFF. CDR3 bases: TGTGCCAGCAGCTTAGAAACCGGGACAGGTTTCGACGCTTTCTTT.

This clone is a singleton in its sample. The V call is TRBV11-2, the J call TRBJ2-3; 9 positions agree with TRBD2. The length of the CDR3 is 16 residues. Germline trimming cut 5 bases from V and 0 bases from J; bases unmatched to any gene: 6. Germline CDR1 and CDR2: SGHAT and FQNNGV. The CDR3 loop is CASSQRLAASTDTQYF. CDR3 DNA sequence: TGTGCCAGCAGCCAACGACTAGCGGCGAGCACAGATACGCAGTATTTT.

The V gene is TRBV28, the J gene TRBJ2-7; 9 positions agree with TRBD1. Per germline, CDR1 MDHEN and CDR2 SYDVKM. V trimming: 5 bases; J trimming: 2 bases; junction bases outside the gene matches: 10. The CDR3 is made up of 16 amino acids. This CDR3 reads CASSPSGTGNTYEQYF. As DNA, the CDR3 is TGTGCCAGCAGTCCATCCGGGACAGGGAACACCTACGAGCAGTACTTC.

The chain carries TRBV7-8 and TRBJ2-3; tentatively, D is TRBD2 (6 bases). Germline CDR1 and CDR2: SGHVS and FQNEAQ. The CDR3 length is 15 residues. The germline V and J ends were trimmed by 6 bases and 5 bases, with 18 bases remaining between them. The CDR3 sequence: CASSLGLAAGDTQYF. The DNA for the CDR3 is TGTGCCAGCAGTTTGGGACTCGCCGCCGGAGATACGCAGTATTTT.

V and J are TRBV27 and TRBJ2-1; 8 bases line up with TRBD1. The germline V gene has CDR1 MNHEY and CDR2 SMNVEV (reference sequence). V lost 3 bases, J lost 2 bases, and 6 bases stayed unmatched. There are 16 residues in the CDR3. In nucleotides, the CDR3 is TGTGCCAGCAGTTTCTACGGGACAGGTCCCTACAATGAGCAGTTCTTC. Its translation: CASSFYGTGPYNEQFF.

The chain combines TRBV6-5 with TRBJ2-7, with a possible D match to TRBD1 (6 bases). The CDR3 is 14 amino acids. Trimming pared 6 bases from V and 0 bases from J, leaving 12 bases between. In germline, CDR1 is MNHEY, CDR2 SVGAGI. CDR3 region: CASSKTGLSYEQYF. The CDR3 DNA is TGTGCCAGCAGCAAAACAGGGCTCTCCTACGAGCAGTACTTC.

The rearrangement links TRBV7-2 to TRBJ2-5, with TRBD2 matching over 9 bases. Per the germline V gene, CDR1 is SGHTA and CDR2 is FQGNSA. V trimming: 2 bases; J trimming: 4 bases; junction bases outside the gene matches: 17. The CDR3 sequence is 19 residues long. In nucleotides, the CDR3 is TGTGCCAGCAGCTTAAGAGGGCGGGAGGGCCTGTTATTATTAGAGACCCAGTACTTC. Translation gives CASSLRGREGLLLLETQYF.

This sequence joins TRBV27 and TRBJ2-1, with 10 nucleotides matching TRBD1. Germline CDR1 MNHEY, CDR2 SMNVEV (reference sequence). The CDR3 covers 13 residues. V trimming: 6 bases; J trimming: 9 bases; junction bases outside the gene matches: 5. CDR3 loop: CASRWTGGSEQFF. The CDR3 DNA reads TGTGCCAGCAGATGGACAGGGGGGAGTGAGCAGTTCTTC.

CDR3 DNA sequence: TGTGCCAGCAGCTTGAACAGGGGATTCGGAAACACCATATATTTT. It codes for CASSLNRGFGNTIYF. The chain combines TRBV28 with TRBJ1-3; 7 bases agree with TRBD1. Germline V gene data show CDR1 as MDHEN and CDR2 as SYDVKM. J gave up 4 bases and V 6 bases, and 9 bases lay outside the gene matches. CDR3 length: 15 amino acids. Together with reference TRBV28 and TRBJ1-3, the CDR3 gives the full variable domain: DVKVTQSSRYLVKRTGEKVFLECVQDMDHENMFWYRQDPGLGLRLIYFSYDVKMKEKGDIPEGYSVSREKKERFSLILESASTNQTSMYLCASSLNRGFGNTIYFGEGSWLTVV.